The sequence of this TCR beta chain was determined in a study of cytomegalovirus exposure and HLA in healthy donors. The study ran its PCR with 60 Vbeta and 13 Jbeta primers. Data came from immunoSEQ multiplex PCR; TCRdb stores just in-frame clones and leaves some out. The sample comprises approximately 240,000 clones, 82% of which are singletons, and 5.4% rests with the top ten. For this clone: The junction shows a germline mismatch at one end, possibly a read error.

Germline CDR1 and CDR2: SEHNR and FQNEAQ (reference sequence). The CDR3 consists of 12 residues. The sequencing input was PBMCs. The sequence came from a middle-aged woman in good health and CMV-seropositive. This chain uses TRBV7-9 with TRBJ1-2; 7 nucleotides align to TRBD1. The CDR3 region has the DNA TGTTCCAGCAGGGAGGGGGCGTTGGGCTACACCTTC. Amino acid sequence: CSSREGALGYTF.